The text below deals with one T cell receptor (beta chain). V lost 7 bases and J lost 0, with 15 bases in between. The CDR3 covers 15 residues. CDR1 and CDR2 (germline): SGHNT, YYREEE (reference sequence). The assay was immunoSEQ multiplex PCR, and TCRdb's table has in-frame clones only and misses some. The table includes 95,000 to 100,000 clones, around 94% detected once. This entry belongs to a study of blood T cell repertoires in COVID-19. Study at large: PBMCs, B-cell-depleted T cells, or T cells provided the cDNA or gDNA that made up the material.

The rearrangement joins TRBV5-4 to TRBJ2-3; D perhaps matches TRBD2 (5 bases). The origin of this receptor is a man between 45 and 60 years old with active COVID-19. Sequencing used peripheral blood. CDR3 region: CASSPKRTSTDTQYF. For the CDR3, the DNA is TGTGCCAGCTCCCCCAAGCGGACTAGCACAGATACGCAGTATTTT.